This T cell receptor (beta chain) was retrieved from a study of cytomegalovirus exposure and HLA in healthy donors. General observations from the study: In an earlier analysis, most TCR beta V segments were productive about 87% or about 30% of the time. A later analysis found most CMV-associated TCR beta chains apparently HLA-restricted.

About this clone: Its antigen is not identified. Other nucleotide sequences from this sample produce the same CDR3.

Trimming cost V 1 base and J 4 bases; bases outside gene matches: 3. Germline V gene sequence: CDR1 SGHVS, CDR2 FQNEAQ. The length of the CDR3 is 15 residues. PCR employed 60 Vbeta and 13 Jbeta primers. The protocol was immunoSEQ multiplex PCR, while the TCRdb copy is restricted to in-frame clones and leaves out a portion. This table has about 130,000 clones, over 70% appearing once. This sequence originates from a woman in her 40s in good health and CMV-seronegative. The gene calls are TRBV7-8 and TRBJ2-7; 11 bases align to TRBD2. Material: PBMCs. CDR3 nucleotides: TGTGCCAGCAGCTTAGTAGGGACTAGCGGATACGAGCAGTACTTC. Encoded protein: CASSLVGTSGYEQYF.